The 25 T cell receptor beta chains below were found in one sample sequenced in a study of blood T cell repertoires in COVID-19. Here immunoSEQ multiplex PCR was the method, and the copy in TCRdb shows in-frame clones only, minus some. The profile shows 280,000 or so clones, 88% of them singletons. Sample: peripheral blood. Source of these receptors: a man aged 18 to 35 with active or convalescent COVID-19.

This sequence joins TRBV5-1 and TRBJ1-5; TRBD1 agrees at 8 bases. CDR1 is SGHRS, CDR2 YFSETQ, per germline. The ends lost 4 bases at V and 5 bases at J; junction bases unmatched: 5. The CDR3 extends over 14 amino acids. CDR3: CASSAGTGDQPQHF. The CDR3 nucleotides are TGCGCCAGCAGCGCCGGGACAGGCGATCAGCCCCAGCATTTT.

CDR3 nucleotides: TGTGCCAGCAGCTCTTCAGGGGGAACTAATGAAAAACTGTTTTTT. Translating gives CASSSSGGTNEKLFF. The V gene is TRBV7-8, the J gene TRBJ1-4; TRBD1 agrees at 7 bases. The CDR3 sequence is 15 residues long. V trimming: 4 bases; J trimming: 1 base; junction bases outside the gene matches: 3. Germline assignment: CDR1 SGHVS and CDR2 FQNEAQ.

The V gene is TRBV5-1, the J gene TRBJ2-1, with D hard to call. Germline values: CDR1 SGHRS, CDR2 YFSETQ. The V end was cut by 4 bases, the J end by 7 bases, with 12 bases between. This CDR3 is 13 amino acids long. The CDR3 DNA is TGCGCCAGCAGCCCACCTACCAGGAATGAGCAGTTCTTC. As protein: CASSPPTRNEQFF.

The chain joins TRBV3-1 (or the pseudogene TRBV3-2) to TRBJ1-3, with 7 bases aligning to TRBD1. Germline CDR1 is LGHDT and CDR2 is YNNKEL (reference sequence). CDR3 length: 17 residues. Unmatched junction bases numbered 8, after V lost 3 bases and J lost 0 bases. CDR3 in amino acids: CASSQDPTGSSGNTIYF. Written as DNA, the CDR3 is TGTGCCAGCAGCCAGGACCCGACAGGGAGCTCTGGAAACACCATATATTTT.

This clone was seen only a few times. The rearrangement uses TRBV9 and TRBJ2-7; TRBD2 might be the D (5 bases). V was shortened by 0 bases and J by 0 bases, with 7 bases between the two germline ends. CDR3 length: 14 residues. The germline gives CDR1 SGDLS, CDR2 YYNGEE. CDR3 bases: TGTGCCAGCAGCGTAGGGACTTTCTCCTACGAGCAGTACTTC. It codes for CASSVGTFSYEQYF.

This clone has just a few counts. The genes are TRBV10-1 and TRBJ2-3, with D perhaps TRBD1 (6 bases). This CDR3 spans 14 amino acids. Trimming took 6 bases from V and 0 from J, leaving 10 bases between them. Germline CDR1 is WNHNN and CDR2 is SYGVQD (reference sequence). The CDR3 DNA reads as TGCGCCAGCAGCTTCCAGGGGAGCACAGATACGCAGTATTTT. Its translation is CASSFQGSTDTQYF.

The chain employs TRBV27 and TRBJ1-6; 7 nucleotides align to TRBD1. Germline V lookup: CDR1 MNHEY, CDR2 SMNVEV (reference sequence). The CDR3 runs to 13 residues. Trimming at V came to 6 bases and at J to 9 bases, leaving 5 bases not matched to a gene. The CDR3 here is CASRQGSGSPLHF. In DNA, the CDR3 is TGTGCCAGCAGACAGGGGTCGGGTTCACCCCTCCACTTT.

The rearrangement uses TRBV18 and TRBJ1-2; 11 bases are a match to TRBD1. The ends lost 3 bases at V and 8 bases at J; junction bases unmatched: 8. Germline CDR1 is KGHSH and CDR2 is LQKENI. The CDR3 spans 15 residues. The CDR3: CASSPDRGPMWGYTF. As DNA, the CDR3 is TGTGCCAGCTCACCGGACAGGGGGCCAATGTGGGGCTACACCTTC.

The J gene is TRBJ2-2, the V gene TRBV2; TRBD1 aligns across 8 bases. Per germline, CDR1 SNHLY and CDR2 FYNNEI. The ends lost 8 bases at V and 8 bases at J; junction bases unmatched: 16. The CDR3 totals 16 residues. The CDR3 DNA is TGTGCCAGCTACACATCGGACAGGGCCCCGTTTGGGGAGCTGTTTTTT. Translated, it gives CASYTSDRAPFGELFF.

The chain uses TRBV7-9 and TRBJ2-7, with D tentatively TRBD1 (5 bases). This CDR3 has 12 amino acids. V was shortened by 6 bases and J by 0 bases, with 6 bases between the two germline ends. Germline-derived CDR1 and CDR2 are SEHNR and FQNEAQ (reference sequence). This chain's CDR3 is CASRGLSYEQYF. The CDR3 bases are TGTGCCAGCAGGGGGCTCTCCTACGAGCAGTACTTC.

CDR3 residues: CASSQDWVADYYEQYF. In DNA, the CDR3 is TGCGCCAGCAGCCAAGATTGGGTAGCGGACTACTACGAGCAGTACTTC. The chain links TRBV4-3 to TRBJ2-7; a possible D gene is TRBD2 (6 bases). CDR1 is LGHNA, CDR2 YSLEER, per germline. Trimming shortened V by 0 bases and J by 3 bases, and 15 bases separated the two germline ends. The CDR3 runs 16 residues.

A few counts support this clone. The chain combines TRBV30 with TRBJ1-2; TRBD1 might be the D (6 bases). Between the trimmed V and J ends, which lost 2 bases and 4 bases, there was a span of 14 bases. Per the germline V gene, CDR1 is GTSNPN and CDR2 is SVGIG (reference sequence). The CDR3 loop spans 14 amino acids. CDR3 region: CAWSMAGAFYGYTF. The CDR3, as DNA: TGTGCCTGGAGTATGGCAGGGGCTTTCTATGGCTACACCTTC. The whole variable domain, remainder taken from reference TRBV30 and TRBJ1-2, is SQTIHQWPATLVQPVGSPLSLECTVEGTSNPNLYWYRQAAGRGLQLLFYSVGIGQISSEVPQNLSASRPQDRQFILSSKKLLLSDSGFYLCAWSMAGAFYGYTFGSGTRLTVV.

V and J are TRBV15 and TRBJ2-6; TRBD2 matches 7 bases. The germline gives CDR1 LNHNV, CDR2 YYDKDF (reference sequence). Trimming removed 0 bases from V and 0 bases from J; junction bases left unmatched: 2. The CDR3 contains 17 residues. The chain's CDR3 is CATSRDGGGSGANVLTF. In nucleotides, the CDR3 is TGTGCCACCAGCAGAGATGGGGGGGGCTCTGGGGCCAACGTCCTGACTTTC.

The rearrangement uses TRBV27 and TRBJ1-5, with TRBD1 matching 9 bases. V was clipped by 5 bases and J by 2 bases; unmatched bases: 4. Germline lookup yields CDR1 MNHEY and CDR2 SMNVEV (reference sequence). The CDR3 length is 15 residues. The CDR3 nucleotides are TGTGCCAGCAGTCCAACAGGGGGCGGCAATCAGCCCCAGCATTTT. It specifies CASSPTGGGNQPQHF.

The rearrangement uses TRBV7-9 and TRBJ1-2; TRBD1 is a possible D gene (6 bases). The germline V gene has CDR1 SEHNR and CDR2 FQNEAQ (reference sequence). CDR3 length: 15 amino acids. With 5 bases removed from V and 8 bases from J, the gap between germline ends came to 21 bases. DNA for the CDR3: TGTGCCAGCAGCAAAGGGTCAGGGGATACAATCGGCTACACCTTC. This codes for CASSKGSGDTIGYTF. The whole variable domain, filled in from reference TRBV7-9 and TRBJ1-2, reads DTGVSQNPRHKITKRGQNVTFRCDPISEHNRLYWYRQTLGQGPEFLTYFQNEAQLEKSRLLSDRFSAERPKGSFSTLEIQRTEQGDSAMYLCASSKGSGDTIGYTFGSGTRLTVV.

The chain is built from TRBV18 and TRBJ2-3; 11 nucleotides agree with TRBD2. Unmatched junction bases numbered 12, after V lost 8 bases and J lost 5 bases. The length of the CDR3 is 16 residues. From germline, CDR1 is KGHSH and CDR2 LQKENI. The CDR3 nucleotides are TGTGCCAGCGCGCTACTAGCGGGGGCGTCGCTAGATACGCAGTATTTT. Translating it yields CASALLAGASLDTQYF. Complete variable domain (other parts from reference TRBV18 and TRBJ2-3): NAGVMQNPRHLVRRRGQEARLRCSPMKGHSHVYWYRQLPEEGLKFMVYLQKENIIDESGMPKERFSAEFPKEGPSILRIQQVVRGDSAAYFCASALLAGASLDTQYFGPGTRLTVL.

The V gene is TRBV25-1, the J gene TRBJ2-2; 8 bases are shared with TRBD1. V lost 4 bases to trimming and J lost 1 base; unmatched junction nucleotides: 11. Germline loops: CDR1 MGHDK, CDR2 SYGVNS. This CDR3 has 18 amino acids. The CDR3: CASSAQGASSLNTGELFF. CDR3 bases: TGTGCCAGCAGTGCCCAGGGGGCGTCATCGTTGAACACCGGGGAGCTGTTTTTT.

This clone has a single count. The chain uses TRBV11-2 and TRBJ2-1, with 16 bases matching TRBD2. Germline CDR1 reads SGHAT; CDR2 reads FQNNGV. The CDR3 runs 18 residues. V lost 5 bases, J lost 6 bases, and 10 bases stayed unmatched. As DNA, the CDR3 is TGTGCCAGCAGCGTTTTCCCGGGACTAGCGGGGGGGCTCAATGAGCAGTTCTTC. This gives the protein CASSVFPGLAGGLNEQFF.

This chain uses TRBV9 with TRBJ2-1; D might be TRBD1 (6 bases). The germline V and J ends were trimmed by 3 bases and 8 bases, with 18 bases remaining between them. Looked up from germline, CDR1 is SGDLS and CDR2 is YYNGEE. This CDR3 contains 15 residues. The CDR3 region is CASSAEQGSMDEQFF. The DNA for the CDR3 is TGTGCCAGCAGCGCCGAACAGGGTTCTATGGATGAGCAGTTCTTC. Combining the CDR3 with reference TRBV9 and TRBJ2-1 gives the whole variable domain DSGVTQTPKHLITATGQRVTLRCSPRSGDLSVYWYQQSLDQGLQFLIQYYNGEERAKGNILERFSAQQFPDLHSELNLSSLELGDSALYFCASSAEQGSMDEQFFGPGTRLTVL.

The CDR3 reads CASSFPQESSYEQYF. The CDR3 DNA reads as TGTGCCAGCAGTTTCCCACAGGAGAGCTCCTACGAGCAGTACTTC. The chain is built from TRBV6-2 or TRBV6-3 and TRBJ2-7; a possible D gene is TRBD1 (5 bases). This CDR3 contains 15 residues. Trimming stripped 4 bases from V and 0 bases from J, with 13 bases between. Per germline, CDR1 MNHEY and CDR2 SVGEGT.

The CDR3 DNA reads TGTGCCAGCAGCCAACTAGCGGGGGGGACCTACGAGCAGTACTTC. It translates to CASSQLAGGTYEQYF. The gene calls are TRBV3-1 (or the pseudogene TRBV3-2) and TRBJ2-7; 12 positions agree with TRBD2. The J segment lost 2 bases and the V segment lost 2 bases, leaving 1 base of the junction unmatched. The CDR3 consists of 15 residues. Germline CDR1 LGHDT, CDR2 YNNKEL (reference sequence).

The CDR3 sequence is CASSSQTLYRSSYNEQFF. CDR3 DNA: TGTGCCAGCAGTTCGCAAACCCTCTACAGGAGCTCCTACAATGAGCAGTTCTTC. The genes are TRBV27 and TRBJ2-1; a weak D match, TRBD1 (5 bases). V was clipped by 4 bases and J by 0 bases, with 19 bases between them. This CDR3 has 18 residues. Germline V gene lookup returns CDR1 MNHEY and CDR2 SMNVEV (reference sequence).

This clone was picked up a small number of times. The V and J genes are TRBV7-9 and TRBJ1-5, with a possible D match to TRBD1 (5 bases). The CDR3 extends over 16 amino acids. Germline lookup yields CDR1 SEHNR and CDR2 FQNEAQ (reference sequence). Trimming pared 5 bases from V and 5 bases from J, leaving 19 bases between. CDR3 protein: CASSTQDSPIDQPQHF. In DNA form, the CDR3 reads TGTGCCAGCAGCACCCAAGACAGCCCTATCGATCAGCCCCAGCATTTT.

The rearrangement uses TRBV27 and TRBJ2-7, with 12 bases that match TRBD1. Germline-derived CDR1 and CDR2 are MNHEY and SMNVEV (reference sequence). This CDR3 region has 17 residues. V lost 5 bases, J lost 4 bases, and 12 bases stayed unmatched. The DNA of the CDR3 is TGTGCCAGCAGTGCATCCGGGACAGGGGGCGCGGTTTACGAGCAGTACTTC. Translating it yields CASSASGTGGAVYEQYF.

This clone was recorded only once. J is TRBJ1-1 and V is TRBV6-2 or TRBV6-3, with D maybe TRBD1 (5 bases). CDR3 length: 15 amino acids. Trimming cost V 5 bases and J 3 bases, with 16 bases left between them. Germline CDR1 reads MNHEY; CDR2 reads SVGEGT. In nucleotides, the CDR3 is TGTGCCAGCAGTCGCTTCCTCAGGGAGGACACTGAAGCTTTCTTT. Amino acid sequence: CASSRFLREDTEAFF.